Presented here are 9 T cell receptor beta chains from one specimen sequenced in a study of somatic mutations in cytotoxic T cells in rheumatoid arthritis. Repertoires were generated with immunoSEQ multiplex PCR, while TCRdb's copy carries only in-frame clones and drops some. The table lists approximately 9,600 clones, over 80% of them singletons. The sequenced material came from CD8+ T cells sorted from blood. The receptors stem from an adult with rheumatoid arthritis.

The CDR3 loop reads CASSLSYEQYF. The CDR3 DNA sequence: TGTGCCAGCAGCCTCTCCTACGAGCAGTACTTC. The J gene is TRBJ2-7, the V gene TRBV7-3; D uncertain. Germline lookup yields CDR1 SGHTA and CDR2 FQGTGA. There are 11 residues in the CDR3. V lost 5 bases and J 0 bases, leaving 2 bases between the germline ends.

The chain combines TRBV2 with TRBJ2-1; D gene uncertain. The CDR3 is 11 residues long. V lost 6 bases and J 8 bases, leaving 8 bases between the germline ends. Germline CDR1 is SNHLY and CDR2 is FYNNEI. DNA for the CDR3: TGTGCCAGCAGGAGACTCGATGAGCAGTTCTTC. It translates to CASRRLDEQFF.

This rearrangement joins TRBV5-6 to TRBJ1-5; no definite D call. The CDR3 length is 13 residues. Trimming pared 1 base from V and 4 bases from J, leaving 6 bases between. Germline CDR1 reads SGHDT; CDR2 reads YYEEEE. The CDR3 region has the DNA TGTGCCAGCAGCTTGCAAATGAATCAGCCCCAGCATTTT. Residues: CASSLQMNQPQHF.

This chain joins TRBV6-6 and TRBJ2-3; D remains unclear. This CDR3 comprises 14 residues. Germline assignment: CDR1 MNHNY and CDR2 SVGAGI (reference sequence). V gave up 6 bases and J gave up 4 bases, with 14 bases separating them. The CDR3 region is CASRWLVAADTQYF. The CDR3 DNA sequence: TGTGCCAGCAGGTGGCTAGTTGCGGCAGATACGCAGTATTTT.

This chain joins TRBV5-6 and TRBJ1-1; D is uncertain. The CDR3 loop spans 14 amino acids. V was clipped by 2 bases and J by 6 bases, with 14 bases between them. From germline, CDR1 is SGHDT and CDR2 YYEEEE. This CDR3 is CASSFPKYHAEAFF. In DNA, the CDR3 is TGTGCCAGCAGCTTCCCAAAGTATCACGCTGAAGCTTTCTTT.

The rearrangement links TRBV27 to TRBJ2-7, with TRBD2 matching over 9 bases. Germline V lookup: CDR1 MNHEY, CDR2 SMNVEV (reference sequence). CDR3 length equals 14 residues. V lost 7 bases to trimming and J lost 0 bases; unmatched junction nucleotides: 4. The CDR3 spells CASTHSGSSYEQYF. In nucleotides, the CDR3 is TGTGCCAGCACTCATAGCGGGAGCTCCTACGAGCAGTACTTC.

This chain joins TRBV4-2 and TRBJ2-6, with D hard to call. Germline V lookup: CDR1 LGHNA, CDR2 YNFKEQ. This CDR3 is built from 15 residues. The V end lost 0 bases, the J end lost 0 bases, and 3 bases lay between the germline ends. This CDR3 is CASSQDNSGANVLTF. The DNA of the CDR3 is TGTGCCAGCAGCCAAGACAACTCTGGGGCCAACGTCCTGACTTTC.

This clone has just one count. The genes are TRBV6-5 and TRBJ2-1; 10 bases line up with TRBD2. V shed 1 base, J shed 3 bases, and the junction held 3 bases outside the gene matches. The CDR3 consists of 16 residues. From germline, CDR1 is MNHEY and CDR2 SVGAGI. CDR3 nucleotide sequence: TGTGCCAGCAGTTACTACGGGACTAGCGACTACAATGAGCAGTTCTTC. Translated, it gives CASSYYGTSDYNEQFF.

The CDR3 sequence is CASSGRTDNEQFF. CDR3 sequence (DNA): TGTGCCAGCAGCGGGAGAACCGACAATGAGCAGTTCTTC. V is TRBV5-4 and J is TRBJ2-1, with D maybe TRBD2 (5 bases). The V gene's germline CDR1 is SGHNT and CDR2 YYREEE (reference sequence). The CDR3 is 13 amino acids. V dropped 4 bases and J dropped 5 bases, with 10 bases sitting between them.